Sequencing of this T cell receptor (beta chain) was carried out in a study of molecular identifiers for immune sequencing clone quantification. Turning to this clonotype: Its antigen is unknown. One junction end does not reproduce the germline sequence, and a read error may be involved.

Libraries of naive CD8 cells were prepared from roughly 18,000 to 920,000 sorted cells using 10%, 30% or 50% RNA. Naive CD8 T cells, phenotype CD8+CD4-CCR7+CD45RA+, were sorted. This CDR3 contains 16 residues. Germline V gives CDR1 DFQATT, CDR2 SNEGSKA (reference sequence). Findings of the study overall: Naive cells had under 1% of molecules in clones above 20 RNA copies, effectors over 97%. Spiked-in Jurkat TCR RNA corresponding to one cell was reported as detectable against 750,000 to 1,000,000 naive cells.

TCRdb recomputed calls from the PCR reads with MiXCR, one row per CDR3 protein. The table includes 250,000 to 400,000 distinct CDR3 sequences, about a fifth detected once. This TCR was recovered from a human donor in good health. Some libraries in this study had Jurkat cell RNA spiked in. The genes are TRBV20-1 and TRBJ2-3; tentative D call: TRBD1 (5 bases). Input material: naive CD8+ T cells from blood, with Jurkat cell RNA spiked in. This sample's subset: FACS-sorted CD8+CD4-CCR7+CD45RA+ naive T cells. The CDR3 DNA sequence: TGCAGTGCTAGAGATCGACAATCGTACTCCACAGGTACGCAGTATTTT. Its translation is CSARDRQSYSTGTQYF.